This note documents a single T cell receptor beta chain sequence. No antigen is known for it. The source of the sample is a study of T cell responses to AZD1222 COVID-19 vaccine. Study-wide background: Pooled in the analysis were second doses at about 4 or about 12 weeks.

Study-level points and caveats: Females made up more of the donors, who were largely white British, and clonal diversity may have come out too low.

The germline V gene has CDR1 MGHRA and CDR2 YSYEKL. J lost 3 bases, V lost 4 bases, and 6 bases had no gene match. This CDR3 spans 14 amino acids. This table comes from immunoSEQ multiplex PCR, and its TCRdb copy is limited to in-frame clones, with some not included. Of about 86,000 clones listed, about 88% were seen once; the top ten hold 3%. The sequenced sample was peripheral blood, obtained on day 0 of AZD1222 vaccination. The source of this sequence is an adult in good health. The chain is built from TRBV4-1 and TRBJ2-7; 7 bases fit TRBD1. The CDR3: CASSLHRGDYEQYF. The CDR3 coding sequence is TGCGCCAGCAGCCTCCACAGGGGAGACTACGAGCAGTACTTC.